This T cell receptor (beta chain) was found in a study of beta chain features in type 1 diabetes (dated by TCRdb to between 2018 and 2020). About the full investigation: Mean age, gender distribution, total cell number and subset yield did not differ between patients and healthy donors. A total of roughly 100,000,000 sorted cells were examined across all samples, and the number of cells per subset was strongly correlated with RNA yield. The study compared TCRB repertoires of sorted circulating CD4+ T cell subsets between recently diagnosed type 1 diabetes patients and matched healthy donors. Whereas all 30 or so donors provided naive and central memory subsets, regulatory and stem cell-like memory subsets were isolated from just 8 patients and about 8 healthy donors.

Each donor gave one peripheral blood draw, averaging roughly 0.11 L, which was collected into heparinised tubes. A BD FACSAria II and a panel including CD45RO, CCR7, CD25, CD127, CD95 and CD27 were used to sort naive, central memory, regulatory and stem cell-like memory CD4+ T cells. All sorted populations exceeded 98% purity. PBMCs were separated immediately by Lymphoprep density gradient centrifugation and were stained directly, without being cultured. So that batch effects would be minimized, each experiment stained and sorted samples in pairs, pairing one healthy donor with one patient. All of the isolated RNA was reverse transcribed with the High Capacity cDNA Reverse Transcription Kit, so expressed TCRB transcripts were sequenced. Deep immunoSEQ sequencing was performed on naive, central memory and regulatory T cell samples, with an average of around 3.5 million total reads per sample. Sorted cells were lysed in RLT buffer, and RNA was extracted using DNase-treated RNeasy Micro or Mini kits according to cell number. To prevent cross-contamination, every cell subset was processed on its own, while patient and healthy donor samples were processed together. Using the immunoSEQ multiplex PCR, TCRB sequences were amplified from cDNA into 87-bp fragments spanning the CDR3 region. Sequencing of the amplicons was performed on the Illumina HiSeq platform. In the paper's pipeline: PCR bias was corrected computationally using synthetic template baselines, and reads within Hamming distance 2 were collapsed, with unmergeable singletons discarded. By aligning reads against IMGT, V, D and J genes, CDR3 length, and insertions or deletions at six rearrangement sites were assigned. Clonotype counts were normalized to sorted cell number within each subset before computing true diversity and Gini coefficients with the tcR R package. Repertoire sharing was quantified using the overlap coefficient calculated on TCRB nucleotide sequences. Out-of-frame TCRB sequences from naive cells were analyzed as a proxy for the pre-selection repertoire. TCRdb limited this immuneACCESS table to in-frame rearrangements with V and J called. A share of clones is missing; checked studies link under half to unresolved V genes, and the rest is unexplained. That table gives V, J and clone size, and the DNA gave D and trimming. The table for this sample lists just over 450,000 clones; around 28% of them were counted only once. Jointly, the top ten make up more than 0.055% of the sample.

For this clone: This clone's antigen is unknown. One base away there is no much larger clone; base qualities are not given.

Study-wide conclusions, independent of this receptor: Type 1 diabetes patients showed a moderate but significant shortening of TCRB CDR3 length in all four CD4+ subsets. Because cDNA was sequenced instead of genomic DNA, activated cells with high expression could be over-represented, although the groups did not differ in activation or CD3 levels. PCR may preferentially amplify shorter templates, but because patient and control samples were amplified and corrected together, any resulting skew would affect both groups equally. Only small numbers of individuals were included in the HLA sub-analyses, which left unresolved whether HLA type had any influence on TCRB rearrangement. At VDJ recombination sites, type 1 diabetes patients had fewer insertions and more deleted nucleotides, which implies abnormalities in thymic rearrangement. The naive, central memory and regulatory TCRB repertoires appeared to resemble one another more closely among patients than among healthy donors.

CDR3 length: 15 amino acids, cysteine to phenylalanine. Just the 45-base CDR3 DNA is kept, in frame starting at base 1. Via the germline V gene (reference sequence), CDR1 is SGHNT and CDR2 YYREEE. V loses 0 bases at its end and J loses 5 bases; junction bases beyond the gene matches: 7. Material for sequencing was naive CD4+ T cells from blood. This specimen's cell subset or site label, interpreted: true naive CD4+ T cells. In this chain, TRBV5-4 is recombined with TRBJ2-5; the central 7 bases match TRBD2. This clonotype was sampled from a man younger than 35 in good health. The DNA sequence is TGTGCCAGCAGCTTGGGAGGGGAGGGGATGGAGACCCAGTACTTC. This translates into CASSLGGEGMETQYF.